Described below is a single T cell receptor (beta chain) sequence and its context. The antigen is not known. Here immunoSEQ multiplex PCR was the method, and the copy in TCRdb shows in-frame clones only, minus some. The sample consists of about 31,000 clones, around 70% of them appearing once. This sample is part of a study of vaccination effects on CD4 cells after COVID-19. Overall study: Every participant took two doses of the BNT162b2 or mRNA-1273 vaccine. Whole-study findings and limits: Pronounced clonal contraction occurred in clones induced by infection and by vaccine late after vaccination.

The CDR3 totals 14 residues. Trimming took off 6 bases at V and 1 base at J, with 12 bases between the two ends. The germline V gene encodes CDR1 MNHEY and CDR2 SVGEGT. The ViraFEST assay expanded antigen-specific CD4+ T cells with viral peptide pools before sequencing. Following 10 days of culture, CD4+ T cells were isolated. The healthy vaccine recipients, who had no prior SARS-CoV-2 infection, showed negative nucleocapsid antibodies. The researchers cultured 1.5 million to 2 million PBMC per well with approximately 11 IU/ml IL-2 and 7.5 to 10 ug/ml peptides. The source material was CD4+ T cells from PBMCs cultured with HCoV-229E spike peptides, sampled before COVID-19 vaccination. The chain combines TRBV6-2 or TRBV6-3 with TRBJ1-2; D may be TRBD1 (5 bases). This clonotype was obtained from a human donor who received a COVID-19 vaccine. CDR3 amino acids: CASSDRRGNYGYTF. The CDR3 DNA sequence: TGTGCCAGCAGCGACAGAAGAGGTAACTATGGCTACACCTTC.